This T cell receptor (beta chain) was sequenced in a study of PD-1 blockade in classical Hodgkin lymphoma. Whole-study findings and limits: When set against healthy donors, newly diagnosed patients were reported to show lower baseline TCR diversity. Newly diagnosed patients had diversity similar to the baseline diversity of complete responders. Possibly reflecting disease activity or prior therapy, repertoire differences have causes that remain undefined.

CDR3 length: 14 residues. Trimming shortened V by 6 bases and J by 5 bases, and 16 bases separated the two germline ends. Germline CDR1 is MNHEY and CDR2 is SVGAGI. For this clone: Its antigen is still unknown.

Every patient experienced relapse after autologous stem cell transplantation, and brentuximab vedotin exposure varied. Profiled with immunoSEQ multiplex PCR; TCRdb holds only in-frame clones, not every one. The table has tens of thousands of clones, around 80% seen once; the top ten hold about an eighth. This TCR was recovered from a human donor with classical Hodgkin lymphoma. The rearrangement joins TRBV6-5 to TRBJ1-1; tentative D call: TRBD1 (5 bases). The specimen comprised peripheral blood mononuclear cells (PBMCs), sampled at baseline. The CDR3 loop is CASSSFQGWTEAFF. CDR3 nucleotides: TGTGCCAGCAGCTCCTTTCAGGGTTGGACTGAAGCTTTCTTT.